This T cell receptor (beta chain) stems from a study of cytotoxic CD8 clonotypes in ibrutinib-treated CLL. General study points: Once treatment began, public clonotypes, which were uncommon, contracted or stayed stable.

This clone was recorded a few times. What it binds is not known. Profiling relied on immunoSEQ multiplex PCR, and the TCRdb table lists in-frame clones only, not all of them. The sample includes tens of thousands of clones, approximately 86% of them seen just once. Germline values: CDR1 SGHRS, CDR2 YFSETQ. CDR3 length: 16 residues. The V and J ends lost 4 bases and 4 bases respectively, with 20 bases between them. Cryopreserved PBMCs supplied approximately 2 micrograms of genomic DNA for TCR beta libraries. This chain links TRBV5-1 with TRBJ1-1; possible D gene TRBD1, 5 bases. Source: PBMCs, taken before ibrutinib treatment. The TCR sequence derives from a human donor with chronic lymphocytic leukemia. DNA for the CDR3: TGCGCCAGCAGCCAGACCGGGGCCCGAAAGGGCACTGAAGCTTTCTTT. Protein product: CASSQTGARKGTEAFF. Supplemented by reference TRBV5-1 and TRBJ1-1, the full variable domain reads KAGVTQTPRYLIKTRGQQVTLSCSPISGHRSVSWYQQTPGQGLQFLFEYFSETQRNKGNFPGRFSGRQFSNSRSEMNVSTLELGDSALYLCASSQTGARKGTEAFFGQGTRLTVV.